This T cell receptor (beta chain) came from a study of PD-1 blockade in classical Hodgkin lymphoma. This CDR3 is 14 amino acids long. V lost 1 base to trimming and J lost 4 bases, with 8 bases between them. Germline lookup yields CDR1 SGHRS and CDR2 YFSETQ. Regarding this clone: Antigen specificity is unknown.

The time point: newly diagnosed, previously untreated cHL patient sample. Magnetic negative selection, applied to thawed PBMCs, was used to isolate the CD8+ T cells. The authors used newly diagnosed, untreated classical Hodgkin lymphoma PBMCs as comparison. Profiling relied on immunoSEQ multiplex PCR, and the TCRdb table lists in-frame clones only, not all of them. Of approximately 10,000 clones listed, 85% to 90% are singletons. The study, taken as a whole, reports: The origin of the repertoire differences remains undefined, with disease activity or prior therapy as possible causes. Newly diagnosed patients reportedly trailed healthy donors in baseline TCR diversity.

This chain joins TRBV5-1 and TRBJ2-2, with no clear D. The sequence was obtained from a human donor with classical Hodgkin lymphoma. The sample consisted of CD8+ T cells from blood. CDR3: CASSLTSPTGELFF. The CDR3, as DNA: TGCGCCAGCAGCTTGACGTCCCCCACCGGGGAGCTGTTTTTT.